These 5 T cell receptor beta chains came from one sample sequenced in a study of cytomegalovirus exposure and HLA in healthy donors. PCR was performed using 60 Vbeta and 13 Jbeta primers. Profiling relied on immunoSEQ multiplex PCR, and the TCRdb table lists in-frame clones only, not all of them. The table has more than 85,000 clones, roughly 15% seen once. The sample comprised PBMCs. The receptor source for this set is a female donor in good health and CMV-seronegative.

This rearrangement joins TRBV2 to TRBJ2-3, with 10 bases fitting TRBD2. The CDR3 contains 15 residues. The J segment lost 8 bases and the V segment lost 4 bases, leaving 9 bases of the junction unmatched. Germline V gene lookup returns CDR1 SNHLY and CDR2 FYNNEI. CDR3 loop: CASSVQAGGQSTQYF. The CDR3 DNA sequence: TGTGCCAGCAGTGTTCAAGCGGGGGGGCAAAGTACGCAGTATTTT. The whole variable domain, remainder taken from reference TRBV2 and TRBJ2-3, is EPEVTQTPSHQVTQMGQEVILRCVPISNHLYFYWYRQILGQKVEFLVSFYNNEISEKSEIFDDQFSVERPDGSNFTLKIRSTKLEDSAMYFCASSVQAGGQSTQYFGPGTRLTVL.

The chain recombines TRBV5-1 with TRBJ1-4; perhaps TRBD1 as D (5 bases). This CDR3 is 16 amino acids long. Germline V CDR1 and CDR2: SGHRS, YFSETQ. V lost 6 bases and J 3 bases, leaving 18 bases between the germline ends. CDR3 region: CASTLQGRGANEKLFF. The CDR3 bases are TGCGCCAGCACCCTTCAGGGTCGAGGAGCTAATGAAAAACTGTTTTTT.

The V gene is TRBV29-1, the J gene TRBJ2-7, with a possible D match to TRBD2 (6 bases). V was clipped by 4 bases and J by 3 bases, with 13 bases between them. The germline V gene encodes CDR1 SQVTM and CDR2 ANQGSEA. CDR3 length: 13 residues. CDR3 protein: CSVGIMGGYEQYF. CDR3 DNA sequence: TGCAGCGTTGGAATTATGGGGGGCTACGAGCAGTACTTC.

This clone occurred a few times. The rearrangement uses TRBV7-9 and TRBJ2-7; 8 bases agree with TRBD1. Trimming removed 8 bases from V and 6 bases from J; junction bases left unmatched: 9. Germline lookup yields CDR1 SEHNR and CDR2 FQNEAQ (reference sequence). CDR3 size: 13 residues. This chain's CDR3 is CASSDRVSFEQYF. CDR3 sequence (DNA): TGTGCCAGCTCGGACAGGGTATCTTTCGAGCAGTACTTC. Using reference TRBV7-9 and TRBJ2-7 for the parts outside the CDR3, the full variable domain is DTGVSQNPRHKITKRGQNVTFRCDPISEHNRLYWYRQTLGQGPEFLTYFQNEAQLEKSRLLSDRFSAERPKGSFSTLEIQRTEQGDSAMYLCASSDRVSFEQYFGPGTRLTVT.

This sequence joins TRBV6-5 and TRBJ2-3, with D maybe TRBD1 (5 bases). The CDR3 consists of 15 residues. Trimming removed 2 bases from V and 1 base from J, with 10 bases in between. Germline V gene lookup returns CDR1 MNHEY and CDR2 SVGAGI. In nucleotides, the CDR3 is TGTGCCAGCAGTTACAGGGGATGGGGCACAGATACGCAGTATTTT. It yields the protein CASSYRGWGTDTQYF.